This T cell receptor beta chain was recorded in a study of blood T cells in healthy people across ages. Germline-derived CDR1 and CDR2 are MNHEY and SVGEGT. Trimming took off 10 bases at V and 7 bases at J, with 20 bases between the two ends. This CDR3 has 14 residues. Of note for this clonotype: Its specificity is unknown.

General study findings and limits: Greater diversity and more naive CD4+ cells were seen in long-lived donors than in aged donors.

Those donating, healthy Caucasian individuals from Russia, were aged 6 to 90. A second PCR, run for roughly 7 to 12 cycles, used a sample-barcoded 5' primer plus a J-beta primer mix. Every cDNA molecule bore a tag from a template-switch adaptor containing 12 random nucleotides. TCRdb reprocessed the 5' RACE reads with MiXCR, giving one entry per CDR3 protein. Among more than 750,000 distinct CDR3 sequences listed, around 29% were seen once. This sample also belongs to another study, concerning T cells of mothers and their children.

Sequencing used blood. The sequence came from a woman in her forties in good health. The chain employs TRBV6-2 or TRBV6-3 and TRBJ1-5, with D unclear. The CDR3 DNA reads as TGTGCCACCGACGCCGTTAATGGCGGCCAGCCCCAGCATTTT. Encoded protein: CATDAVNGGQPQHF.